The present TCR beta chain was sequenced within a study of T-cell reconstitution after alpha-beta-depleted transplantation in children. The germline CDR1 and CDR2 sequences are SNHLY and FYNNEI. The CDR3 totals 8 residues. The table lists this clonotype with a few counts. Its antigen is unidentified. Study results and limitations: Expanded graft clones numbering several hundred reportedly gave rise to alpha-beta T cells about two months after transplant. The origin of high day-60 TCRbeta diversity in some patients lay in surviving recipient T cells and thymic progenitors. It was newly produced T cells that mostly accounted for T-cell counts and diversity one year after transplant.

For TCRbeta, the library was prepared with unique molecular identifiers. MiXCR, applied by TCRdb to the PCR reads, yields one record per CDR3 protein. The repertoire includes approximately 99,000 distinct CDR3 sequences, 6.4% of them detected once, and roughly 25% sits in the top ten. This chain connects TRBV2 to TRBJ2-5, with unresolved D. This specimen consisted of PBMCs, mostly from graft donor cells, obtained 360 days after TCRalphabeta/CD19-depleted stem cell transplant. This TCR was sampled from a male patient between 2 and 10 years old who had a stem cell transplant for acute lymphoblastic leukemia, so the T cells may come from the graft donor. The CDR3 is CCHRTQYF. The CDR3 DNA reads TGTTGCCACAGGACCCAGTACTTC.